These 16 T cell receptor beta chains share one sample of origin, sequenced in a study of blood T cell repertoires in COVID-19. Sequencing used immunoSEQ multiplex PCR; TCRdb keeps in-frame clones, though not all of them. The sample has roughly 120,000 clones, roughly 87% seen once. Sequences were obtained from peripheral blood. The receptors stem from a human donor in a cohort sampled during active COVID-19.

CDR3 amino acids: CSASPGLNYEQYF. In DNA form, the CDR3 reads TGCAGTGCTAGTCCGGGACTGAACTACGAGCAGTACTTC. The chain links TRBV20-1 to TRBJ2-7, with D possibly TRBD2 on 6 matching bases. This CDR3 region has 13 residues. V was clipped by 3 bases and J by 3 bases, with 12 bases between them. CDR1 and CDR2 (germline): DFQATT, SNEGSKA (reference sequence).

This chain connects TRBV6-6 to TRBJ1-5, with a possible D match to TRBD1 (6 bases). V lost 5 bases to trimming and J lost 4 bases, with 21 bases between them. This CDR3 is built from 17 residues. CDR1 and CDR2 from the germline V gene are MNHNY and SVGAGI (reference sequence). Written as DNA, the CDR3 is TGTGCCAGCAGTCCTATTGCCGGGGGGGCCCTTAATCAGCCCCAGCATTTT. Translating gives CASSPIAGGALNQPQHF.

V gene TRBV28 combines with J gene TRBJ2-7; D might be TRBD1 (6 bases). Germline CDR1 MDHEN, CDR2 SYDVKM. V was trimmed by 5 bases and J by 3 bases, leaving 17 bases between them. This CDR3 spans 15 amino acids. The CDR3 region is CASSPPVRGSYEQYF. CDR3 in DNA: TGTGCCAGCAGTCCCCCTGTTAGGGGGAGCTACGAGCAGTACTTC.

This rearrangement joins TRBV19 to TRBJ2-3; no clear D gene. This CDR3 has 16 amino acids. CDR1 is LNHDA and CDR2 is SQIVND in the germline V gene (reference sequence). V was clipped by 0 bases and J by 8 bases, with 18 bases between them. CDR3 nucleotide sequence: TGTGCCAGTAGTATAGAGCCCCCATCAAGCCCGGGTACGCAGTATTTT. Translating gives CASSIEPPSSPGTQYF.

The chain joins TRBV7-2 to TRBJ2-3; D possibly corresponds to TRBD2 (7 bases). Germline CDR1 SGHTA, CDR2 FQGNSA. CDR3 length: 16 amino acids. V lost 1 base and J 5 bases, leaving 16 bases between the germline ends. The CDR3 DNA sequence: TGTGCCAGCAGCTTAGAGAGTGGGGGGGCCTTAGATACGCAGTATTTT. Protein sequence: CASSLESGGALDTQYF.

This chain connects TRBV3-1 (or the pseudogene TRBV3-2) to TRBJ2-3; 8 bases map to TRBD2. CDR1 is LGHDT and CDR2 is YNNKEL in the germline V gene (reference sequence). Germline trimming cut 1 base from V and 1 base from J; bases unmatched to any gene: 1. There are 15 residues in the CDR3. CDR3 loop: CASSQVGGGTDTQYF. The CDR3 DNA reads TGTGCCAGCAGCCAAGTCGGGGGGGGCACAGATACGCAGTATTTT.

This chain links TRBV20-1 with TRBJ1-2; D call uncertain. V was trimmed by 3 bases and J by 0 bases, leaving 5 bases between them. The CDR3 has 12 amino acids. CDR1 is DFQATT and CDR2 is SNEGSKA in the germline V gene (reference sequence). The CDR3 DNA sequence: TGCAGTGCTAGTGCGTCTAACTATGGCTACACCTTC. Encoded protein: CSASASNYGYTF.

This rearrangement joins TRBV5-1 to TRBJ1-4; D is ambiguous. Germline values: CDR1 SGHRS, CDR2 YFSETQ. The CDR3 contains 16 residues. V was cut by 0 bases and J by 3 bases, with 12 bases left in between. Here the CDR3 DNA reads TGCGCCAGCAGCTTGGGGGCAGGCCGATCTAATGAAAAACTGTTTTTT. Encoded protein: CASSLGAGRSNEKLFF.

The chain is built from TRBV27 and TRBJ2-3, with 7 bases that match TRBD2. Germline loops: CDR1 MNHEY, CDR2 SMNVEV (reference sequence). J gave up 7 bases and V 3 bases, and 10 bases lay outside the gene matches. The CDR3 runs to 15 residues. The DNA for the CDR3 is TGTGCCAGCAGTTTGGGGGAGGGCCTCGGTAATACGCAGTATTTT. It encodes CASSLGEGLGNTQYF.

The genes are TRBV4-2 and TRBJ2-7; 7 bases line up with TRBD2. The germline V gene encodes CDR1 LGHNA and CDR2 YNFKEQ. The CDR3 is 17 residues long. V lost 2 bases, J lost 3 bases, and 13 bases stayed unmatched. CDR3 sequence reads: CASSQPGGGGSDYEQYF. The CDR3 DNA reads as TGTGCCAGCAGCCAACCCGGTGGGGGAGGGTCTGACTACGAGCAGTACTTC.

V is TRBV1 and J is TRBJ2-7; the table calls TRBD2, which could not be checked here. TRBV1 is noted as a pseudogene. The CDR3 length is 15 residues. The CDR3 region has the DNA TGCACCAGCAGCCAGCCGTGGGGCGGGGACTACGAGCAGTACTTC. Translation gives CTSSQPWGGDYEQYF.

V and J are TRBV6-5 and TRBJ1-4; no reliable D call. This CDR3 region has 13 residues. The germline V gene has CDR1 MNHEY and CDR2 SVGAGI. V was trimmed by 0 bases and J by 8 bases, leaving 7 bases between them. In DNA, the CDR3 is TGTGCCAGCAGTTACTCAGGCGGCGAAAAACTGTTTTTT. Translated, it gives CASSYSGGEKLFF.

This chain connects TRBV3-1 (or the pseudogene TRBV3-2) to TRBJ2-7; D might be TRBD1 (5 bases). Germline V gene data show CDR1 as LGHDT and CDR2 as YNNKEL (reference sequence). The V and J ends lost 6 bases and 4 bases respectively, with 16 bases between them. The CDR3 runs 14 residues. The DNA of the CDR3 is TGTGCCAGCAGGGCCCAGGGTGAGAGTTACGAGCAGTACTTC. Its translation is CASRAQGESYEQYF.

The sample holds one count of this clone. The gene calls are TRBV30 and TRBJ1-2; 8 nucleotides match TRBD1. The ends lost 1 base at V and 4 bases at J; junction bases unmatched: 8. The germline V gene encodes CDR1 GTSNPN and CDR2 SVGIG (reference sequence). The CDR3 consists of 15 residues. The CDR3 is CAWSERPGGFYGYTF. In DNA form, the CDR3 reads TGTGCCTGGAGTGAAAGGCCAGGGGGCTTCTATGGCTACACCTTC. Full variable domain (missing parts from reference TRBV30 and TRBJ1-2): SQTIHQWPATLVQPVGSPLSLECTVEGTSNPNLYWYRQAAGRGLQLLFYSVGIGQISSEVPQNLSASRPQDRQFILSSKKLLLSDSGFYLCAWSERPGGFYGYTFGSGTRLTVV.

The CDR3 nucleotides read TGTGCCAGCAGGCCCCACGCGGGACTAGCGGGGGGTAGCTCCTACAATGAGCAGTTCTTC. This codes for CASRPHAGLAGGSSYNEQFF. This sequence joins TRBV5-4 and TRBJ2-1; 15 nucleotides align to TRBD2. The V gene end was trimmed by 5 bases and the J gene end by 0 bases; junction bases not matched to a gene: 12. CDR3 size: 20 residues. The germline CDR1 and CDR2 sequences are SGHNT and YYREEE (reference sequence).

The chain employs TRBV20-1 and TRBJ2-4, with 10 bases that match TRBD1. The germline V gene encodes CDR1 DFQATT and CDR2 SNEGSKA (reference sequence). The CDR3 has 11 amino acids. CDR3 loop: CRGQGGDIQYF. CDR3 nucleotide sequence: TGCAGAGGACAGGGGGGTGACATTCAGTACTTC.